This entry lists 9 T cell receptor beta chains sequenced from one sample in a study of T cells in Graves' hyperthyroidism and ophthalmopathy. Regions amplified from RNA transcripts were the TCR beta CDR3 regions. The HTBI primer set was used in a first-round RT-PCR of the TCR CDR3. TCRdb recomputed calls from the multiplex PCR reads with MiXCR, one row per CDR3 protein. The sample records approximately 28,000 distinct CDR3 sequences, 40% to 55% being singletons. The specimen was blood. The receptors here all came from a woman aged 30 to 39 with Graves' hyperthyroidism.

This clonotype showed up many times. This chain uses TRBV27 with TRBJ2-1; D is possibly TRBD1 (5 bases). Trimming took 6 bases from V and 10 from J, leaving 13 bases between them. The CDR3 has 12 residues. Germline CDR1 is MNHEY and CDR2 is SMNVEV (reference sequence). The CDR3 here is CASSPQGWEQFF. CDR3 coding DNA: TGTGCCAGCAGCCCTCAGGGCTGGGAGCAGTTCTTC.

This clonotype was detected once. The V and J genes are TRBV7-2 and TRBJ2-5, with 10 bases lining up with TRBD1. The CDR3 has 16 residues. V lost 6 bases, J lost 5 bases, and 12 bases stayed unmatched. CDR1 is SGHTA, CDR2 FQGNSA, per germline. The CDR3 loop is CASRPTGSDRGETQYF. The CDR3 bases are TGTGCCAGCAGACCGACAGGATCGGACAGGGGGGAGACCCAGTACTTC.

As regards this clonotype: Sequence at one end of the junction differs from germline and may be a read error. The V gene is TRBV6-1, the J gene TRBJ2-6, with a tentative D call TRBD2 (5 bases). Germline assignment: CDR1 MNHNS and CDR2 SASEGT. This CDR3 contains 11 residues. The CDR3 spells CASSVGETEAF. CDR3 bases: TGTGCCAGCAGTGTTGGGGAGACTGAAGCTTTC.

This clonotype was seen repeatedly, ten times or more. The chain is built from TRBV28 and TRBJ2-3; unclear D gene. Looked up from germline, CDR1 is MDHEN and CDR2 is SYDVKM. V lost 6 bases and J 2 bases, leaving 9 bases between the germline ends. The CDR3 has 13 residues. CDR3 in DNA: TGTGCCAGCAGGTCCCAGGCCACAGATACGCAGTATTTT. Its protein is CASRSQATDTQYF.

This clonotype has at least ten counts. The chain is built from TRBV5-4 and TRBJ2-5; D is unresolved. V lost 5 bases to trimming and J lost 0 bases, with 8 bases between them. Germline assignment: CDR1 SGHNT and CDR2 YYREEE (reference sequence). The CDR3 is 13 amino acids. In nucleotides, the CDR3 is TGTGCCAGCAGTTTCATGTACCAAGAGACCCAGTACTTC. Protein sequence: CASSFMYQETQYF.

In its sample, this clonotype is medium-sized. The chain has TRBV10-1 and TRBJ2-1; possible D gene TRBD1, 5 bases. This CDR3 has 14 amino acids. The germline CDR1 and CDR2 sequences are WNHNN and SYGVQD (reference sequence). Trimming cost V 0 bases and J 6 bases, with 9 bases left between them. The CDR3 protein is CASSESYRFNEQFF. DNA for the CDR3: TGCGCCAGCAGTGAGTCGTACAGGTTCAATGAGCAGTTCTTC.

This clonotype occurred many times. The chain carries TRBV27 and TRBJ2-7; 8 bases line up with TRBD2. This CDR3 spans 16 amino acids. V shed 5 bases and J 4 bases; nucleotides not matched to a gene: 13. The germline gives CDR1 MNHEY, CDR2 SMNVEV (reference sequence). This chain's CDR3 is CASSEEGLGGFYEQYF. The CDR3, as DNA: TGTGCCAGCAGTGAAGAGGGACTAGGTGGGTTTTACGAGCAGTACTTC.

This clonotype counts as medium-sized. J is TRBJ2-5 and V is TRBV29-1, with TRBD2 matching 9 bases. Germline V gene data show CDR1 as SQVTM and CDR2 as ANQGSEA. CDR3 length equals 14 residues. V shed 4 bases and J 9 bases; nucleotides not matched to a gene: 12. The CDR3 protein is CSVAPGLAGEAQYF. CDR3 DNA: TGCAGCGTTGCACCGGGACTAGCAGGTGAGGCCCAGTACTTC.

This clonotype appeared many times. The chain combines TRBV4-1 with TRBJ1-2; D gene uncertain. The CDR3 runs to 15 residues. Trimming pared 0 bases from V and 7 bases from J, leaving 15 bases between. Germline lookup yields CDR1 MGHRA and CDR2 YSYEKL. In DNA form, the CDR3 reads TGCGCCAGCAGCCAAGAGTTAGGAAAGGGCCGTGGCTACACCTTC. This gives the protein CASSQELGKGRGYTF.